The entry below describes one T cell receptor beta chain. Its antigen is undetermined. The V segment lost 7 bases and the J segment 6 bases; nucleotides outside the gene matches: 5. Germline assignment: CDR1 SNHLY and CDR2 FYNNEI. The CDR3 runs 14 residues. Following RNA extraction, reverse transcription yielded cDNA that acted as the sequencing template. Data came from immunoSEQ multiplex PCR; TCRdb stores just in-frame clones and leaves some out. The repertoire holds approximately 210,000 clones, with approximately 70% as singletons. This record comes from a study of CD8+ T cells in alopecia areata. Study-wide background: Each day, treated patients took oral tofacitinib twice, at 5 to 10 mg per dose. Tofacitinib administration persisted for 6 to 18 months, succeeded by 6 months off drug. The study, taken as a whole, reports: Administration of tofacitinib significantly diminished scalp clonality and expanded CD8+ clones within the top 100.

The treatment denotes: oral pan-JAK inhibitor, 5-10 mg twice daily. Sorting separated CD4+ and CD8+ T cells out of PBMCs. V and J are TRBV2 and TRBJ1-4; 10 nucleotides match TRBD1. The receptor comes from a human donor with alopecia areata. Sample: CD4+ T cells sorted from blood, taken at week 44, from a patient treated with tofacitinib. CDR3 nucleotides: TGTGCCAGCAAGGATGGGACAGGGGATGAAAAACTGTTTTTT. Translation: CASKDGTGDEKLFF.